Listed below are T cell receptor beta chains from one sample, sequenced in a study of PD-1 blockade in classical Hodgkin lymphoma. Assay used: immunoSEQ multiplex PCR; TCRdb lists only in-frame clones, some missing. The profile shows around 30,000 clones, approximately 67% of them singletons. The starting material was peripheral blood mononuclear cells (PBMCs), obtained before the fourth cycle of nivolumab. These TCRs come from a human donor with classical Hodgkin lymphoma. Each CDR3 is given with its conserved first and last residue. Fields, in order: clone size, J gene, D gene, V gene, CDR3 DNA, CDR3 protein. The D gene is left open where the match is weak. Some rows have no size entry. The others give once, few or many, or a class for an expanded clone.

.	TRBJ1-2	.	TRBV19	TGTGCCAGTACCCGCAAGGGCGGTAACTATGGCTACACCTTC	CASTRKGGNYGYTF
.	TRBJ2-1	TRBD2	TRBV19	TGTGCCAGTCGTGGACTAGCGGGACCGATCCCACCTTACAATGAGCAGTTCTTC	CASRGLAGPIPPYNEQFF
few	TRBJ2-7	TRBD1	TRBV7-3	TGTGCCAGCAGCTTAAACTCAGGGGGTGGTAAGGAGCAGTACTTC	CASSLNSGGGKEQYF
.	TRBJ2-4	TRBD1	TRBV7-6	TGTGCCAGCAGCTCCTACCCCCAGGGGGCAGGGGGGAACATTCAGTACTTC	CASSSYPQGAGGNIQYF
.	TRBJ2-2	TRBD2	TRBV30	TGTGCCTGGAGTGTACCCCGACTAGCGGGAGGGCCAGGACGGGGAGCTGTTTTT	CAWSVPRLAGGPGRGAVF
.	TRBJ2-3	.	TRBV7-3	TGTGCCAGCAGCTCCGGCGGAGTAGATACGCAGTATTTT	CASSSGGVDTQYF
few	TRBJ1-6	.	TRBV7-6	TGTGCCAGCAGCTTGGCTCCCGGGGGATCACCCCTCCACTTT	CASSLAPGGSPLHF
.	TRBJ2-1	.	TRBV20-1	TGCAGTGCTAGCGGGGATGAGCAGTTCTTC	CSASGDEQFF
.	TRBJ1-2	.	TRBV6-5	TGTGCCAGCAGTTACGGGGATGGCTACACCTTC	CASSYGDGYTF
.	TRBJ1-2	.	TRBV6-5	TGTGCCAGCAGTTACTCGAAGGGTGAGCACTATGGCTACACCTTC	CASSYSKGEHYGYTF
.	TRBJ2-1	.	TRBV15	TGTGCCACCAGCAGAGAACTGGAGCAGTTCTTC	CATSRELEQFF
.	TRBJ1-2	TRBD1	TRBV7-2	TGTGCCAGCAGCCCATCGACAGGGGCGGGCTATGGCTACACCTTC	CASSPSTGAGYGYTF
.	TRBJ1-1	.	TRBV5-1	TGCGCCAGCTACGGGGGGATGAACACTGAAGCTTTCTTT	CASYGGMNTEAFF
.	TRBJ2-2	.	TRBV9	TGTGCCAGCAGCGTAATGGGGACACCCACAACCGGGGAGCTGTTTTTT	CASSVMGTPTTGELFF